One sample yielded the 18 T cell receptor beta chains listed below, sequenced in a study of blood T cell repertoires in COVID-19. Clones were read by immunoSEQ multiplex PCR, and TCRdb kept only the in-frame ones, dropping some. The sample shows about 230,000 clones, 65% to 90% of them seen only once. The sample comprised peripheral blood. The receptors derive from a man over 45 with COVID-19, enrolled during active disease.

The chain employs TRBV5-1 and TRBJ2-7; D possibly corresponds to TRBD1 (7 bases). Germline V gene data show CDR1 as SGHRS and CDR2 as YFSETQ. Trimming left V 6 bases short and J 0 bases short, with 16 bases between. This CDR3 has 15 residues. CDR3 sequence reads: CASTWGDSSSYEQYF. CDR3 nucleotides: TGCGCCAGCACCTGGGGGGACAGCTCCTCCTACGAGCAGTACTTC.

The J gene is TRBJ1-4, the V gene TRBV30; perhaps TRBD1 as D (6 bases). V was trimmed by 2 bases and J by 6 bases, leaving 10 bases between them. CDR1 is GTSNPN, CDR2 SVGIG, per germline (reference sequence). This CDR3 region has 13 residues. Written as DNA, the CDR3 is TGTGCCTGGAGTAGAGGGGGGGATGAAAAACTGTTTTTT. Its translation: CAWSRGGDEKLFF.

This clone was seen just once. The chain is built from TRBV27 and TRBJ2-7; 9 bases agree with TRBD2. V dropped 6 bases and J dropped 0; count of bases not matched to a gene: 6. This CDR3 contains 15 residues. Germline CDR1 is MNHEY and CDR2 is SMNVEV (reference sequence). This CDR3 is CASRLAGLYSYEQYF. The CDR3 DNA reads TGTGCCAGCAGGCTAGCGGGGCTATACTCCTACGAGCAGTACTTC.

This rearrangement joins TRBV12-3 or TRBV12-4 to TRBJ1-2, with 9 bases matching TRBD1. J lost 7 bases, V lost 6 bases, and 6 bases had no gene match. This CDR3 has 13 amino acids. The CDR3 DNA follows: TGTGCCAGCAGGCGACAGGGGGTTGCTGGCTACACCTTC. Translation: CASRRQGVAGYTF.

The chain combines TRBV7-8 with TRBJ2-7; 13 bases fit TRBD2. The CDR3 is 15 amino acids. After removal of 4 bases from V and 2 bases from J, the junction contained 2 bases not matched to a gene. Germline V gives CDR1 SGHVS, CDR2 FQNEAQ. The CDR3 sequence: CASSSTSGGPYEQYF. The CDR3 DNA sequence: TGTGCCAGCAGCTCGACTAGCGGGGGGCCCTACGAGCAGTACTTC.

The chain carries TRBV27 and TRBJ2-5; 7 bases fit TRBD1. The CDR3 totals 15 residues. Per germline, CDR1 MNHEY and CDR2 SMNVEV (reference sequence). V lost 0 bases and J lost 3; bases outside the gene matches: 4. CDR3 bases: TGTGCCAGCAGTTTATCTCCGACAGGGAAAGAGACCCAGTACTTC. This encodes CASSLSPTGKETQYF.

V is TRBV24-1 and J is TRBJ1-4; 9 nucleotides match TRBD1. Looked up from germline, CDR1 is KGHDR and CDR2 is SFDVKD. The CDR3 has 14 amino acids. Losses at the gene ends were 6 bases for V and 8 bases for J; bases not matched to a gene: 6. The CDR3 DNA follows: TGTGCCACCAGTTCCGGGGGACAGGGCGAAAAACTGTTTTTT. It encodes CATSSGGQGEKLFF.

The chain couples TRBV29-1 to TRBJ2-5, with 8 bases matching TRBD2. The CDR3 sequence is 14 residues long. V shed 8 bases and J 4 bases; nucleotides not matched to a gene: 12. Germline assignment: CDR1 SQVTM and CDR2 ANQGSEA. The CDR3 DNA sequence: TGCAGCCACGGTCTGTCGGGAGGGCCAGAGACCCAGTACTTC. This gives the protein CSHGLSGGPETQYF.

This chain uses TRBV15 with TRBJ1-4; the match to TRBD1 covers 7 bases. The germline V gene encodes CDR1 LNHNV and CDR2 YYDKDF (reference sequence). The CDR3 is made up of 17 amino acids. V was pared by 1 base and J by 7 bases, with 12 bases of the junction left unmatched. CDR3: CATSRGTTGTAIEKLFF. CDR3 DNA: TGTGCCACCAGCAGAGGGACTACCGGGACAGCCATTGAAAAACTGTTTTTT.

CDR3 sequence: CASSQGGPVRPYEQYF. CDR3 DNA: TGTGCCAGCAGCCAAGGGGGGCCTGTCAGGCCCTACGAGCAGTACTTC. V gene TRBV3-1 (or the pseudogene TRBV3-2) combines with J gene TRBJ2-7, with a weak D call TRBD1 (6 bases). This CDR3 is built from 16 residues. Trimming stripped 1 base from V and 2 bases from J, with 15 bases between. The germline gives CDR1 LGHDT, CDR2 YNNKEL (reference sequence).

The chain uses TRBV6-5 and TRBJ2-1, with 12 bases that match TRBD2. This CDR3 has 16 amino acids. Germline V gene lookup returns CDR1 MNHEY and CDR2 SVGAGI. J lost 8 bases, V lost 2 bases, and 7 bases had no gene match. CDR3: CASSYASGGAGDEQFF. CDR3 in DNA: TGTGCCAGCAGTTACGCTAGCGGGGGGGCCGGTGATGAGCAGTTCTTC.

This rearrangement joins TRBV7-2 to TRBJ1-4; 8 nucleotides align to TRBD1. Trimming removed 4 bases from V and 0 bases from J; junction bases left unmatched: 4. Germline CDR1 reads SGHTA; CDR2 reads FQGNSA. CDR3 length equals 16 residues. The CDR3 nucleotides read TGTGCCAGCAGCTCGACAGGGGCGGCAACTAATGAAAAACTGTTTTTT. Encoded protein: CASSSTGAATNEKLFF.

The chain employs TRBV19 and TRBJ1-4; 9 nucleotides align to TRBD1. The CDR3 has 14 residues. The junction had 4 bases not matched to a gene; V was cut back by 4 bases and J by 7 bases. From germline, CDR1 is LNHDA and CDR2 SQIVND (reference sequence). This CDR3 is CASSTGQGVEKLFF. CDR3 nucleotide sequence: TGTGCCAGTAGTACGGGACAGGGAGTTGAAAAACTGTTTTTT.

The CDR3 region has the DNA TGTGCCAGCAGCTTGTATGCATCTGGGCTAGCAGGTGTCGAGCAGTACTTC. Translating it yields CASSLYASGLAGVEQYF. The chain links TRBV5-5 to TRBJ2-7; D might be TRBD2 (5 bases). Germline CDR1 and CDR2: SGHKS and YYEKEE (reference sequence). The CDR3 runs 17 residues. V shed 1 base and J shed 6 bases, with 23 bases lying between them.

This chain connects TRBV15 to TRBJ2-7; TRBD1 is a possible D gene (6 bases). The germline CDR1 and CDR2 sequences are LNHNV and YYDKDF (reference sequence). Trimming took 2 bases from V and 0 from J, leaving 11 bases between them. This CDR3 has 15 residues. The CDR3 reads CATSRTGTTSYEQYF. CDR3 nucleotide sequence: TGTGCCACCAGCAGAACCGGGACAACCTCCTACGAGCAGTACTTC.

The chain uses TRBV6-2 or TRBV6-3 and TRBJ2-5; TRBD1 matches at 7 bases. The length of the CDR3 is 14 residues. J gave up 2 bases and V 5 bases, and 5 bases lay outside the gene matches. Per germline, CDR1 MNHEY and CDR2 SVGEGT. The CDR3 nucleotides are TGTGCCAGCAGTCGACAGGGAGAGCAAGAGACCCAGTACTTC. Translating it yields CASSRQGEQETQYF.

The chain is built from TRBV7-6 and TRBJ2-7; TRBD1 matches 7 bases. Germline V gives CDR1 SGHVS, CDR2 FNYEAQ. The length of the CDR3 is 13 residues. V was clipped by 9 bases and J by 1 base; unmatched bases: 6. The CDR3 DNA reads as TGTGCCAGACGGGGACAGAGTTCCTACGAGCAGTACTTC. This gives the protein CARRGQSSYEQYF.

V gene TRBV7-9 combines with J gene TRBJ2-5, with 10 bases identical to TRBD2. Losses at the gene ends were 2 bases for V and 2 bases for J; bases not matched to a gene: 5. Per germline, CDR1 SEHNR and CDR2 FQNEAQ (reference sequence). The CDR3 has 16 amino acids. The CDR3 here is CASSLSRTSGQETQYF. The CDR3 nucleotides read TGTGCCAGCAGCTTATCAAGGACTAGCGGTCAAGAGACCCAGTACTTC.